These T cell receptor beta chains were read from a single sample in a study of tumor-infiltrating lymphocytes in primary liver carcinoma. TCRdb re-derived calls from the multiplex PCR reads in MiXCR, one entry per CDR3 protein. The sample holds 150,000 to 200,000 distinct CDR3 sequences, around 81% seen once. The sequenced sample consisted of tumor tissue from primary liver carcinoma. Receptor source: a man aged 35-49 years with primary liver carcinoma and hepatitis B virus infection. CDR3s include the opening cysteine and the closing phenylalanine or tryptophan. D genes are given only for firm matches. Clone sizes are given selectively: once, few, many, or a class where the clone is expanded.

NA	TRBJ2-7	NA	TRBV6-1	TGTGCCGGCAGCGGAGTCTACGAGCAGTACTTC	CAGSGVYEQYF
NA	TRBJ2-3	NA	TRBV4-1	TGCGGCAGCAACATGGACGGGACAGATACGCAGTATTTT	CGSNMDGTDTQYF
NA	TRBJ2-2	NA	TRBV11-2	TGCGCCAGCAGCTTACATCACAGGACGAACTGCGGGGAGCTGTTTTTC	CASSLHHRTNCGELFF
NA	TRBJ2-3	NA	TRBV5-1	TGCACCAGCAAACGGGGAGATACGCAGTATTTT	CTSKRGDTQYF
NA	TRBJ2-2	NA	TRBV12-3/TRBV12-4	TGTGCCAGCTCACCGGGGAGTAGAACTGAAGGGGAGCTGTTTTTT	CASSPGSRTEGELFF
once	TRBJ2-1	NA	TRBV11-3	TGTGCCAGGAGCTTAGGCGTCTCGAACAATGAGCAACTCTTC	CARSLGVSNNEQLF
many	TRBJ2-4	NA	TRBV10-3	TGTGCCATCCGGGAGGCCGGGGGCCTCAAAAACATTCAGTACTTC	CAIREAGGLKNIQYF
NA	TRBJ2-2	NA	TRBV5-4	TGTGCAAACAGCCGAGGGGAGAACGGGGAGCTGTTTTTT	CANSRGENGELFF
NA	TRBJ1-1	NA	TRBV4-2	TGTGCTAGCAGCCGGGGGGTAGAGAACACTGAAGTTTTCTTT	CASSRGVENTEVFF
once	TRBJ2-3	TRBD2	TRBV5-4	TGTGCCTGCACCTTGCTCGCGGGAGAGCCCACAGATACGCAGTATTTT	CACTLLAGEPTDTQYF
NA	TRBJ2-7	TRBD1	TRBV20-1	TGCAGTGCTAGTGTTTCTTGGGACAGGGTCCACGAGCAGTACTTC	CSASVSWDRVHEQYF
NA	TRBJ2-2	TRBD2	TRBV29-1	TGCAGCGTTGGGACTAGCGCGGCGATCTCCGGGAAGCTGTTTTTT	CSVGTSAAISGKLFF
few	TRBJ1-2	NA	TRBV11-1	TGTGCTAGCAGCTTAGCGCGCCAAGGCGGAAGTTACACCTTC	CASSLARQGGSYTF
NA	TRBJ1-5	NA	TRBV28	TGTGCCAGCATGCTCACGGGGTCGACTCAGTCCCAGCATTTT	CASMLTGSTQSQHF
NA	TRBJ1-1	TRBD1	TRBV4-1	TGCGCCAGCAGTCTCGGGACAGGGGCCCCGAACACTGAAGCTTTCTTT	CASSLGTGAPNTEAFF
NA	TRBJ2-6	NA	TRBV6-6	TGTGCCAACAGTTACCCCTTAGGGTCTGGGGCCAACGTCCTGACTTTC	CANSYPLGSGANVLTF
NA	TRBJ2-1	NA	TRBV11-1	TGTGCCAGCAGCTCGACCGGGCGGAGGGACAATGAGAAGTTTTTC	CASSSTGRRDNEKFF
NA	TRBJ1-1	NA	TRBV29-1	TGTAGCGTTGGATCCGGGTGGGGTATGAACACCGAAGCTCTCTTT	CSVGSGWGMNTEALF
NA	TRBJ2-6	NA	TRBV6-1	TGTGCCAGCAGGGCCTGTCAGGGCAGGGGCCGCCCTGGGGCCAACGTCCTGACTTTC	CASRACQGRGRPGANVLTF
once	TRBJ2-1	NA	TRBV29-1	TGCAGCGTTGATATCGCGGGCCTCTACAATGAGCAGTTCTTT	CSVDIAGLYNEQFF
NA	TRBJ2-1	NA	TRBV5-6	TGTACCAGCACCCGGGAGCCCAACAATGAGCGGTTCTTC	CTSTREPNNERFF
NA	TRBJ2-3	NA	TRBV11-2	TGTGTCAGTAGCTTAGTAGGGGTAACAGGGAGCAATCAGCCCCAGTATTTT	CVSSLVGVTGSNQPQYF
NA	TRBJ2-7	TRBD2	TRBV5-6	TGTGCCAGCAGCTCTAGGGGACTAGCGAAATACGAGCAATACTTC	CASSSRGLAKYEQYF
once	TRBJ2-1	NA	TRBV11-1	TGTGCCAGCAGCTTCCAGGGACCGCAGGACAATGAACGGTTCTTC	CASSFQGPQDNERFF
NA	TRBJ2-2	NA	TRBV29-1	TGCAGCATCCGCGGTCCGGGACCCACCGGGGAACTGTTTTTT	CSIRGPGPTGELFF
NA	TRBJ2-3	TRBD2	TRBV6-2/TRBV6-3	TGTGCCAGCAATTATAGCGGGGGGGAAACAGATACGCAGTATTTT	CASNYSGGETDTQYF
NA	TRBJ2-7	TRBD2	TRBV11-2	TGTGCCAGCAGCTCTGAAGGGACTAGCGGGAGGGATTCCTACAAGCAGTACTTC	CASSSEGTSGRDSYKQYF
NA	TRBJ1-1	NA	TRBV5-4	TGTGCCAGCATAATAGGGTTGAACACTGAAACTTTCTTT	CASIIGLNTETFF
NA	TRBJ2-1	NA	TRBV29-1	TGTAGCGTGTACCCCTCAACTGCTGAGCAGTTCTTC	CSVYPSTAEQFF
NA	TRBJ2-7	NA	TRBV11-1	TGTGCCAACAGCCCATCCCGGGACTCCTCCTACGAACAGTACTTC	CANSPSRDSSYEQYF